The present T cell receptor beta chain was sequenced within a study of T cell responses to AZD1222 COVID-19 vaccine. Whole-study results and caveats: White British donors predominated, females outnumbered males, and clonal diversity was possibly underestimated. Nearly half of unique spike-specific TCRs reportedly avoided B.1.351 and B.1.1.7 mutated regions. Only a handful of AZD1222 recipients, six or seven in all, had baseline seropositivity. At 160-218 and 743-854, vaccine-associated CD4 TCRs were dominant, and they spanned spike.

Generated by immunoSEQ multiplex PCR, the TCRdb table keeps only in-frame clones and is missing some. The table has around 120,000 clones, 85% to 90% seen once; the top ten hold about a tenth. The count of this clone is one. Its specificity is not known. Per germline, CDR1 MNHEY and CDR2 SVGAGI. This CDR3 region has 12 residues. Trimming shortened V by 8 bases and J by 5 bases, and 13 bases separated the two germline ends. The specimen comprised peripheral blood, sampled on day 0 of AZD1222 vaccination. The receptor was isolated from an adult in good health. The genes are TRBV6-5 and TRBJ2-7; TRBD2 is a possible D gene (5 bases). The CDR3 sequence is CASSWERNEQYF. The CDR3 DNA follows: TGTGCCAGCTCTTGGGAGCGGAACGAGCAGTACTTC.